This TCR beta chain was sequenced for a study of T cell responses to AZD1222 COVID-19 vaccine. Findings of the study overall: Spike-wide vaccine-associated CD4 TCRs dominated at 160-218 and 743-854.

Germline V gene lookup returns CDR1 MDHEN and CDR2 SYDVKM. V shed 5 bases and J shed 5 bases, with 19 bases lying between them. There are 15 residues in the CDR3. Profiled with immunoSEQ multiplex PCR; TCRdb holds only in-frame clones, not every one. This sample carries some 150,000 clones, about 90% of them seen once, and the ten largest clones take 3.5% to 4.5%. A note on this clone: Antigen: not known.

The V and J genes are TRBV28 and TRBJ2-7; D could derive from TRBD1 or TRBD2 (5 bases each). Specimen: peripheral blood, collected 28 days after the second dose of the MenACWY control vaccine. The TCR sequence derives from an adult who received the MenACWY meningococcal vaccine as a control. The CDR3 DNA sequence: TGTGCCAGCAGTCTCGTGGGGGTGACCTTGGACGAGCAGTACTTC. Translated: CASSLVGVTLDEQYF.